The 32 T cell receptor beta chains given below trace back to one sample, sequenced in a study of neurological immune-mediated disorders. In TCRdb, the 5' RACE reads were re-called with MiXCR into one record per CDR3 protein. Of about 46,000 distinct CDR3 sequences in the sample, over 9% are singletons; the top ten hold about 5.2%. Source material: PBMCs. These TCRs come from a man aged 70 or older with HTLV-1-associated myelopathy (HAM/TSP).

This clonotype has ten or more counts. CDR3 sequence reads: CASSRRSGGLETQYF. The CDR3 DNA is TGTGCCAGCAGTCGTCGATCAGGGGGCTTGGAGACCCAGTACTTC. The gene calls are TRBV7-2 and TRBJ2-5; 8 positions agree with TRBD1. CDR3 length: 15 amino acids. CDR1 and CDR2 from the germline V gene are SGHTA and FQGNSA. The J segment lost 5 bases and the V segment lost 6 bases, leaving 11 bases of the junction unmatched.

This clonotype has at least ten counts. This chain uses TRBV5-1 with TRBJ2-5, with a tentative D call TRBD1 (6 bases). There are 13 residues in the CDR3. V shed 4 bases and J shed 4 bases, with 11 bases lying between them. Germline CDR1 is SGHRS and CDR2 is YFSETQ. The CDR3, as DNA: TGCGCCAGCAGCACGGGACACCCAGAGACCCAGTACTTC. Encoded protein: CASSTGHPETQYF.

This clonotype was seen many times. The V gene is TRBV21-1, the J gene TRBJ1-5. TRBV21-1 is annotated as a pseudogene. The CDR3 sequence is 11 residues long. CDR3 residues: CASSGRVAQHF. Written as DNA, the CDR3 is TGTGCCAGCAGCGGCCGAGTAGCCCAGCATTTT.

Comments on this clonotype: A much larger clone sits a single nucleotide away, making a read error possible. No DNA is shown, since the ends of the CDR3 on it are uncertain; the CDR3 is the one TCRdb lists. V gene TRBV29-1 combines with J gene TRBJ2-2. The germline gives CDR1 SQVTM, CDR2 ANQGSEA. The CDR3 numbers 13 amino acids, ends counted. The CDR3 loop is CSVWYRRAGELFF.

Many counts were recorded for this clonotype. The rearrangement links TRBV7-2 to TRBJ1-4; D is ambiguous. CDR1 and CDR2 (germline): SGHTA, FQGNSA. This CDR3 has 14 amino acids. Between the trimmed V and J ends, which lost 2 bases and 4 bases, there was a span of 8 bases. The CDR3 DNA follows: TGTGCCAGCAGCTTAAGAGGCCTTAATGAAAAACTGTTTTTT. Translated: CASSLRGLNEKLFF.

This clonotype was found many times. The chain couples TRBV19 to TRBJ2-2; 8 positions match TRBD2. The V segment lost 7 bases and the J segment 6 bases; nucleotides outside the gene matches: 13. Germline V lookup: CDR1 LNHDA, CDR2 SQIVND (reference sequence). The CDR3 spans 16 residues. CDR3 protein: CASTGRAGDGAGELFF. The CDR3 region has the DNA TGTGCCAGTACGGGAAGAGCGGGAGATGGGGCCGGGGAGCTGTTTTTT.

This clonotype came up many times. This chain uses TRBV29-1 with TRBJ2-7; 7 bases fit TRBD2. CDR1 SQVTM and CDR2 ANQGSEA come from the germline V gene. The ends lost 1 base at V and 5 bases at J; junction bases unmatched: 2. The CDR3 runs 12 residues. The CDR3, as DNA: TGCAGCGTTGAAGGGGGAGGGAACGAGCAGTACTTC. Protein sequence: CSVEGGGNEQYF.

This clonotype was picked up a small number of times. A much larger clonotype is one base distant, so this may be a read error. The chain is built from TRBV18 and TRBJ2-3, with D possibly matching TRBD2 (6 bases). CDR3 size: 16 residues. Per germline, CDR1 KGHSH and CDR2 LQKENI. The CDR3 nucleotides read TGTGCCAACTCACCAAGGAGGGAGAGGGGCACAGATACGCAGTATTTT. Protein product: CANSPRRERGTDTQYF.

Ten or more counts support this clonotype. The chain links TRBV7-2 to TRBJ1-3, with D maybe TRBD1 (6 bases). This CDR3 region has 14 residues. Deletions cut 7 bases from V and 3 bases from J, with 13 bases between. Germline V CDR1 and CDR2: SGHTA, FQGNSA. The CDR3 DNA reads as TGTGCCAGCACCCTTGCCAGGGGTGGAAACACCATATATTTT. It codes for CASTLARGGNTIYF.

This clonotype was observed many times. The chain recombines TRBV20-1 with TRBJ2-2, with TRBD1 identical over 8 bases. Germline V lookup: CDR1 DFQATT, CDR2 SNEGSKA (reference sequence). The CDR3 is 15 residues long. V lost 6 bases, J lost 6 bases, and 12 bases stayed unmatched. In DNA form, the CDR3 reads TGCAGTGCCACTGTTCGGCAGGGGGCTGCCGGGGAGCTGTTTTTT. Amino acids: CSATVRQGAAGELFF.

The table lists this clonotype with many counts. The chain carries TRBV27 and TRBJ2-1; D tentatively fits TRBD1 or TRBD2 (5 bases each). Trimming removed 8 bases from V and 5 bases from J, with 13 bases in between. From germline, CDR1 is MNHEY and CDR2 SMNVEV (reference sequence). This CDR3 is built from 13 residues. CDR3 region: CASRDHSHNEQFF. The CDR3 nucleotides are TGTGCCAGCCGGGACCATTCCCACAATGAGCAGTTCTTC.

This clonotype was found many times. V and J are TRBV12-3 or TRBV12-4 and TRBJ2-7; possibly TRBD1 or TRBD2 for D (5 bases each). The CDR3 sequence is 14 residues long. V lost 10 bases, J lost 2 bases, and 18 bases lay in between. Written as DNA, the CDR3 is TGTGCCATCAGATCGACGGGACGGACCTACGAGCAGTACTTC. This encodes CAIRSTGRTYEQYF.

This clonotype was detected many times. This chain links TRBV15 with TRBJ2-5; unclear D gene. Germline V CDR1 and CDR2: LNHNV, YYDKDF (reference sequence). V was trimmed by 5 bases and J by 5 bases, leaving 12 bases between them. CDR3 size: 13 residues. CDR3 bases: TGTGCCACCAGCTGGGCCCTGGGGGAGACCCAGTACTTC. Protein product: CATSWALGETQYF.

This clonotype came up many times. This CDR3 is CASSLGSGTDTQYF. CDR3 sequence (DNA): TGTGCCAGCAGCTTAGGAAGTGGCACAGATACGCAGTATTTT. J is TRBJ2-3 and V is TRBV7-2, with no clear D. V was shortened by 1 base and J by 1 base, with 6 bases between the two germline ends. CDR3 length: 14 residues. CDR1 is SGHTA, CDR2 FQGNSA, per germline.

This clonotype was counted at least ten times. The V and J genes are TRBV20-1 and TRBJ2-1; D ambiguous. The V and J ends lost 3 bases and 11 bases respectively, with 14 bases between them. This CDR3 is 12 amino acids long. Germline V gene lookup returns CDR1 DFQATT and CDR2 SNEGSKA (reference sequence). The CDR3 region is CSARDSWGKQFF. CDR3 in DNA: TGCAGTGCTAGGGATTCCTGGGGAAAGCAGTTCTTC.

The chain is built from TRBV12-3 or TRBV12-4 and TRBJ2-1, with TRBD2 identical over 7 bases. V lost 8 bases to trimming and J lost 3 bases; unmatched junction nucleotides: 7. CDR3 length: 14 amino acids. The CDR3 is CASSKWDYYNEQFF. For the CDR3, the DNA is TGTGCCAGCTCAAAGTGGGACTACTACAATGAGCAGTTCTTC.

At least ten counts were recorded for this clonotype. This rearrangement joins TRBV20-1 to TRBJ2-1, with 9 nucleotides matching TRBD2. The trim removed 0 bases at V and 9 bases at J, leaving 9 bases unmatched. Germline V gene lookup returns CDR1 DFQATT and CDR2 SNEGSKA (reference sequence). The CDR3 length is 15 residues. CDR3 sequence reads: CSARDSGTSRFEQFF. In DNA form, the CDR3 reads TGCAGTGCTAGAGACTCCGGGACTAGCCGTTTTGAGCAGTTCTTC.

The sample holds many counts of this clonotype. The chain couples TRBV9 to TRBJ2-1, with D possibly TRBD1 on 6 matching bases. The germline V gene encodes CDR1 SGDLS and CDR2 YYNGEE. This CDR3 is 14 amino acids long. The germline V and J ends were trimmed by 0 bases and 4 bases, with 8 bases remaining between them. The DNA of the CDR3 is TGTGCCAGCAGCGTAGGGCAGGGGTACAATGAGCAGTTCTTC. Protein: CASSVGQGYNEQFF.

This clonotype was seen at least ten times. The J gene is TRBJ2-3, the V gene TRBV5-1; no clear D. There are 15 residues in the CDR3. V lost 3 bases to trimming and J lost 2 bases, with 13 bases between them. CDR1 SGHRS and CDR2 YFSETQ come from the germline V gene. The CDR3 loop is CASSYRSTLTDTQYF. CDR3 nucleotide sequence: TGCGCCAGCAGCTATAGGAGTACCCTCACAGATACGCAGTATTTT.

Ten or more counts support this clonotype. The V call is TRBV5-1, the J call TRBJ2-3; 9 bases line up with TRBD2. CDR3 length: 17 amino acids. The V gene end was trimmed by 4 bases and the J gene end by 3 bases; junction bases not matched to a gene: 12. Germline loops: CDR1 SGHRS, CDR2 YFSETQ. CDR3 protein: CASSPRPSGRTTDTQYF. The CDR3 nucleotides read TGCGCCAGCAGCCCCCGACCCAGCGGGAGGACGACAGATACGCAGTATTTT.

This clonotype was observed at least ten times. The chain employs TRBV5-5 and TRBJ1-3; D call uncertain. The CDR3 has 14 residues. V dropped 1 base and J dropped 0 bases, with 5 bases sitting between them. Germline CDR1 and CDR2: SGHKS and YYEKEE (reference sequence). CDR3 protein: CASSLRVSGNTIYF. CDR3 DNA: TGTGCCAGCAGCTTGCGTGTCTCTGGAAACACCATATATTTT.

This clonotype was seen ten or more times. The chain combines TRBV6-2 or TRBV6-3 with TRBJ1-5, with TRBD1 as a possible D gene (5 bases). The CDR3 contains 14 residues. Germline V lookup: CDR1 MNHEY, CDR2 SVGEGT. Trimming stripped 8 bases from V and 4 bases from J, with 15 bases between. In DNA form, the CDR3 reads TGTGCCAGCGAACCGGGACGAAAGAATCAGCCCCAGCATTTT. It is translated as CASEPGRKNQPQHF.

This clonotype was observed at least ten times. The rearrangement joins TRBV24-1 to TRBJ2-1; 8 bases align to TRBD1. J lost 2 bases, V lost 4 bases, and 6 bases had no gene match. Germline V gene data show CDR1 as KGHDR and CDR2 as SFDVKD. This CDR3 is 16 amino acids long. This CDR3 is CATSDPGQVTYNEQFF. The CDR3, as DNA: TGTGCCACCAGTGACCCGGGACAGGTAACCTACAATGAGCAGTTCTTC.

This clonotype was observed many times. V is TRBV5-1 and J is TRBJ2-1; D unclear. The germline CDR1 and CDR2 sequences are SGHRS and YFSETQ. The V end was cut by 6 bases, the J end by 5 bases, with 12 bases between. The length of the CDR3 is 13 residues. The CDR3 DNA follows: TGCGCCAGCACCCCACCCCAGAACAATGAGCAGTTCTTC. It encodes CASTPPQNNEQFF.

This clonotype was counted at least ten times. The J gene is TRBJ2-7, the V gene TRBV5-1; 13 bases align to TRBD2. CDR1 and CDR2 (germline): SGHRS, YFSETQ. V trimming: 0 bases; J trimming: 3 bases; junction bases outside the gene matches: 12. This CDR3 spans 19 amino acids. The chain's CDR3 is CASSLGGPGTSGTSYEQYF. In DNA form, the CDR3 reads TGCGCCAGCAGCTTGGGGGGTCCCGGGACTAGCGGGACTAGCTACGAGCAGTACTTC.

This clonotype was observed many times. The rearrangement joins TRBV4-3 to TRBJ2-7, with D possibly being TRBD1 (6 bases). V was shortened by 4 bases and J by 5 bases, with 15 bases between the two germline ends. Germline V gene sequence: CDR1 LGHNA, CDR2 YSLEER. The CDR3 totals 14 residues. This CDR3 reads CASSLQNTGHEQYF. CDR3 nucleotide sequence: TGCGCCAGCAGCCTCCAAAATACAGGGCACGAGCAGTACTTC.

This clonotype was counted at least ten times. This chain links TRBV6-5 with TRBJ2-7; the match to TRBD2 covers 9 bases. The CDR3 consists of 15 residues. The V segment lost 6 bases and the J segment 3 bases; nucleotides outside the gene matches: 9. Germline V gene sequence: CDR1 MNHEY, CDR2 SVGAGI. The DNA for the CDR3 is TGTGCCAGCAGAAGGGGGCTAGCGGGACTCTACGAGCAGTACTTC. Its protein product is CASRRGLAGLYEQYF.

The sample holds many counts of this clonotype. The DNA for the CDR3 is TGTGCCAGCAGTTACTCGCTAACTAGCGGGTTTAGCACAGATACGCAGTATTTT. This translates into CASSYSLTSGFSTDTQYF. The chain recombines TRBV6-6 with TRBJ2-3; 9 bases match TRBD2. Germline CDR1 MNHNY, CDR2 SVGAGI (reference sequence). This CDR3 is built from 18 residues. With V trimmed by 0 bases and J by 0 bases, 7 bases remained unmatched.

This clonotype was seen repeatedly, ten times or more. This sequence joins TRBV7-2 and TRBJ2-7, with D possibly matching TRBD1 (5 bases). The CDR3 has 14 residues. With 1 base removed from V and 5 bases from J, the gap between germline ends came to 12 bases. Germline CDR1 and CDR2: SGHTA and FQGNSA. The CDR3 nucleotides read TGTGCCAGCAGCTTAGTAGGCAGGGTAGACGAGCAGTACTTC. It encodes CASSLVGRVDEQYF.

This rearrangement joins TRBV4-1 to TRBJ2-2; no firm D call. The CDR3 consists of 12 residues. V was pared by 6 bases and J by 7 bases, with 9 bases between. Germline CDR1 is MGHRA and CDR2 is YSYEKL. CDR3 region: CASSLPVGELFF. In nucleotides, the CDR3 is TGCGCCAGCAGTCTCCCTGTCGGGGAGCTGTTTTTT.

This clonotype was seen ten or more times. The CDR3 here is CASSQGGAVTNEKLFF. The CDR3 nucleotides read TGTGCCAGCAGCCAAGGGGGGGCCGTAACTAATGAAAAACTGTTTTTT. The chain employs TRBV14 and TRBJ1-4, with a possible D match to TRBD1 (6 bases). Trimming stripped 1 base from V and 1 base from J, with 10 bases between. Germline CDR1 SGHDN, CDR2 FVKESK. This CDR3 has 16 residues. The complete variable domain, with remaining parts taken from reference TRBV14 and TRBJ1-4, reads EAGVTQFPSHSVIEKGQTVTLRCDPISGHDNLYWYRRVMGKEIKFLLHFVKESKQDESGMPNNRFLAERTGGTYSTLKVQPAELEDSGVYFCASSQGGAVTNEKLFFGSGTQLSVL.

CDR3 sequence: CASRWEYNEKLFF. The CDR3 DNA sequence: TGTGCCAGCCGCTGGGAGTATAATGAAAAACTGTTTTTT. The chain joins TRBV6-5 to TRBJ1-4; D is ambiguous. The CDR3 length is 13 residues. Germline loops: CDR1 MNHEY, CDR2 SVGAGI. Trimming removed 8 bases from V and 4 bases from J, with 11 bases in between.